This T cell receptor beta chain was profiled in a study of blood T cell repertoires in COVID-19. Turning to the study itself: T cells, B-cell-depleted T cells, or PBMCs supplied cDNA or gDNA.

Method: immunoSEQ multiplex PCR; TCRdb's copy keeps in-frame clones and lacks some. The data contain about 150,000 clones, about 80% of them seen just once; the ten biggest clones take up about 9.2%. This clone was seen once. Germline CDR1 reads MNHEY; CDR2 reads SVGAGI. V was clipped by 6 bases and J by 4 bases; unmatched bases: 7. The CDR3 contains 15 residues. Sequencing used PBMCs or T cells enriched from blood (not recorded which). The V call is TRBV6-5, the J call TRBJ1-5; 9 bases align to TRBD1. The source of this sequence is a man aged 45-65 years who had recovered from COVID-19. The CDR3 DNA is TGTGCCAGCAGAAAGACTGGACAGGGGAATCAGCCCCAGCATTTT. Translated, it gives CASRKTGQGNQPQHF.